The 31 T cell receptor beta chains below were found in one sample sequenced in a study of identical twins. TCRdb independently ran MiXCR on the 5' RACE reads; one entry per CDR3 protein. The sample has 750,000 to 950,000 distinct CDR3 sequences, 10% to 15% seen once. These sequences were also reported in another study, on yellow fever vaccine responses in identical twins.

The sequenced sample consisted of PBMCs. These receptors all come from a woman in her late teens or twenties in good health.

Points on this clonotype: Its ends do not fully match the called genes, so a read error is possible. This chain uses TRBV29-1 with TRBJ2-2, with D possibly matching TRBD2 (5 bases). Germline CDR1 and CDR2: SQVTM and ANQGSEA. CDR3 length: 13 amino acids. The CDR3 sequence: CSVAHQNTGEQFF. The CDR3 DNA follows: TGCAGCGTTGCTCACCAGAACACCGGGGAGCAGTTTTTT.

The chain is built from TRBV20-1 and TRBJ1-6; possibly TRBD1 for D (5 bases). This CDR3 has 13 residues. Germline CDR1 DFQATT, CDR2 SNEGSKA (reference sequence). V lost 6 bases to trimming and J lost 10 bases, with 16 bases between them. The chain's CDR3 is CSAGAVTKSPLHF. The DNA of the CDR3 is TGCAGTGCCGGGGCGGTCACCAAGTCACCCCTCCACTTT.

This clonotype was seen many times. CDR3 region: CASSLGTGGLENEQFF. CDR3 in DNA: TGCGCCAGCAGCTTGGGCACAGGGGGACTCGAGAATGAGCAGTTCTTC. This chain connects TRBV5-1 to TRBJ2-1, with 8 nucleotides matching TRBD1. J gave up 7 bases and V 0 bases, and 9 bases lay outside the gene matches. Germline CDR1 SGHRS, CDR2 YFSETQ. The CDR3 loop spans 16 amino acids.

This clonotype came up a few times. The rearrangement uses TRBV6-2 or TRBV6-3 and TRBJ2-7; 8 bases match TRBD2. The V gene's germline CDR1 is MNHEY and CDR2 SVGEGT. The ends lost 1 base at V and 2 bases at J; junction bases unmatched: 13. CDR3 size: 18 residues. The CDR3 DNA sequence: TGTGCCAGCAGTTACTTAGCGGGGAAAACTTACTCTACCTACGAGCAGTACTTC. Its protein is CASSYLAGKTYSTYEQYF.

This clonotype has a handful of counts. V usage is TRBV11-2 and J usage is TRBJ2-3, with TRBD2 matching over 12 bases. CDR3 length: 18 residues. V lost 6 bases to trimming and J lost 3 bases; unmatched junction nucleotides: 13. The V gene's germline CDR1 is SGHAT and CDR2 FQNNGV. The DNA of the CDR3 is TGTGCCAGCAGGAGTAGGCTAGCGGGAGGGCCCGGGACAGATACGCAGTATTTT. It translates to CASRSRLAGGPGTDTQYF.

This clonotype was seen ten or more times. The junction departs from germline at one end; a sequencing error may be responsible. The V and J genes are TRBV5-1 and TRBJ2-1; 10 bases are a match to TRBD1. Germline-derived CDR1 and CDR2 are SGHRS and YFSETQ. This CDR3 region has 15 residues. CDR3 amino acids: CASSWGQGSYNEQFF. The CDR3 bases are TGTGCCAGCAGTTGGGGACAGGGGTCCTACAATGAGCAGTTCTTC.

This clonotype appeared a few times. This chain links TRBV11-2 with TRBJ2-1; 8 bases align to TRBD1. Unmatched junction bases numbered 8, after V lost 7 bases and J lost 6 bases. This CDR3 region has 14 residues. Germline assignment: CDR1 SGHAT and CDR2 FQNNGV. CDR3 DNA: TGTGCCAGCAACCCAGGGGGCTATCCCAATGAGCAGTTCTTC. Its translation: CASNPGGYPNEQFF.

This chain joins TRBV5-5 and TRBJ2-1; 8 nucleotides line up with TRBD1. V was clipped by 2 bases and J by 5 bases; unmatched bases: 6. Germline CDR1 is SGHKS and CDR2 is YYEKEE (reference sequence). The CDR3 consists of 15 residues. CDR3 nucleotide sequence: TGTGCCAGCAGCTTTACCGGGACAGGAAACAATGAGCAGTTCTTC. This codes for CASSFTGTGNNEQFF.

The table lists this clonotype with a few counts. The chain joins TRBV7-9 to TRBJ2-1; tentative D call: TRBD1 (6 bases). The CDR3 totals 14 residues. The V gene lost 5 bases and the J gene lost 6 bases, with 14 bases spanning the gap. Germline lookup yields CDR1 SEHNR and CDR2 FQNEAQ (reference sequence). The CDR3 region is CASSTRQASNEQFF. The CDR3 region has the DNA TGTGCCAGCAGCACCCGACAGGCTTCCAATGAGCAGTTCTTC.

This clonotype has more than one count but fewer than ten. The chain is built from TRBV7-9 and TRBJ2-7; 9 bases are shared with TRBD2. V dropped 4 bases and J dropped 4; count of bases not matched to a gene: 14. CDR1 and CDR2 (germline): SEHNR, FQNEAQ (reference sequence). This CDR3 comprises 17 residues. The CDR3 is CASSSIAGALRPYEQYF. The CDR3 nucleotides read TGTGCCAGCAGCTCCATAGCGGGAGCTCTACGTCCTTACGAGCAGTACTTC.

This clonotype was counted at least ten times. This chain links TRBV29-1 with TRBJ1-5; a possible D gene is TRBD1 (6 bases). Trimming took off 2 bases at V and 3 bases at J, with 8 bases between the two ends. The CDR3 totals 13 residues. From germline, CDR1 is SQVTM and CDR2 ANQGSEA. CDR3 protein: CSVESGDNQPQHF. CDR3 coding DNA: TGCAGCGTTGAATCAGGGGACAATCAGCCCCAGCATTTT.

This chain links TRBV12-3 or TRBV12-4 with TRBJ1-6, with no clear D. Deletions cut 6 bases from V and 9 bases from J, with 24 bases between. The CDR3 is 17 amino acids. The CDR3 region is CASSLRRVFGEFSPLHF. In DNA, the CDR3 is TGTGCCAGCAGCCTGAGGAGGGTTTTTGGCGAATTTTCACCCCTCCACTTT.

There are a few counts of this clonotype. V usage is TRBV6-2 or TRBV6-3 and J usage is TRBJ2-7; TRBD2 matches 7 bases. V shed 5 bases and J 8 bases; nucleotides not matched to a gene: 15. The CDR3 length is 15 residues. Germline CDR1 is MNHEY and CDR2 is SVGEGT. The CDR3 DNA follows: TGTGCCAGCAGTCCAAGGATCGGGCGGGAGAACAAGCAGTACTTC. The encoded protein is CASSPRIGRENKQYF.

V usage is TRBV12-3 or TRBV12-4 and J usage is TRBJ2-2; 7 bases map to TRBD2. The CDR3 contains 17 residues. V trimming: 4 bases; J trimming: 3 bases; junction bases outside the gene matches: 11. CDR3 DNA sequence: TGTGCCAGCAGTTCCAAACTACAGCGGGACCACACCGGGGAGCTGTTTTTT. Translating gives CASSSKLQRDHTGELFF.

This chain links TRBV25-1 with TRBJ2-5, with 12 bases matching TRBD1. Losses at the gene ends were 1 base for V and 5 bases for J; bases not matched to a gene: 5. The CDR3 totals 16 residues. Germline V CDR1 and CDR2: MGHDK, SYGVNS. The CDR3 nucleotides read TGTGCCAGCAGTGAATCGGGGACAGGGGGCGCGGAGACCCAGTACTTC. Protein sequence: CASSESGTGGAETQYF.

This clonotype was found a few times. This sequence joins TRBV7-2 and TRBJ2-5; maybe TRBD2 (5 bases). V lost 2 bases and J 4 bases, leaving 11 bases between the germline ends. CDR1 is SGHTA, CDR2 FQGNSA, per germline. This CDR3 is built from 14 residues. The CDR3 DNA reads TGTGCCAGCAGCTTAATGTCTAGCCGAGAGACCCAGTACTTC. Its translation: CASSLMSSRETQYF.

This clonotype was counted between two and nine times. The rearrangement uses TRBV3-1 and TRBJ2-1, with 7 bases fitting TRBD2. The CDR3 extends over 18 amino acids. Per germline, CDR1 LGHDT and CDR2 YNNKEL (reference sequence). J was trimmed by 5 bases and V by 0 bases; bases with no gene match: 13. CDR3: CASSQDLVSGFRDNEQFF. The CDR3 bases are TGTGCCAGCAGCCAAGACCTTGTTAGCGGGTTTAGGGACAATGAGCAGTTCTTC.

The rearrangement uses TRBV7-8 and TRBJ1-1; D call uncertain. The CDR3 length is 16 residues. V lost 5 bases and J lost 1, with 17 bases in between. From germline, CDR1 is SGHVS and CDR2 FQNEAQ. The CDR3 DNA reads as TGTGCCAGCAGCCCCTCCCCCGGAGGAAAGAACACTGAAGCTTTCTTT. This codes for CASSPSPGGKNTEAFF.

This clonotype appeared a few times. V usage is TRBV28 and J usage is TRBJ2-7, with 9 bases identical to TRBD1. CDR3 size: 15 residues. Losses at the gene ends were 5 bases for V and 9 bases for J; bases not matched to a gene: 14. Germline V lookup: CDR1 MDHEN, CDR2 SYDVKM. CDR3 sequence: CASSPPDRGLATQYF. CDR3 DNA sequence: TGTGCCAGCAGTCCCCCGGACAGGGGACTGGCGACGCAGTACTTC.

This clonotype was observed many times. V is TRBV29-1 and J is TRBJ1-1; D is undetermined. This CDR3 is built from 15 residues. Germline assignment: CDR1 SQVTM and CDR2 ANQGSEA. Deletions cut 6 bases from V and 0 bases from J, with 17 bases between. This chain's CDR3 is CSVVLGSAMNTEAFF. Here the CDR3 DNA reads TGCAGCGTCGTCTTGGGAAGTGCAATGAACACTGAAGCTTTCTTT.

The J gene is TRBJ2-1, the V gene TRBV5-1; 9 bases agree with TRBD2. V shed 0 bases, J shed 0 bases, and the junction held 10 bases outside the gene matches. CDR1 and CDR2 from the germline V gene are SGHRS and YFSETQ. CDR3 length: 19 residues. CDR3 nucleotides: TGCGCCAGCAGCTTGGGGGGGACTAGCCCACCGAGCTCCTACAATGAGCAGTTCTTC. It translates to CASSLGGTSPPSSYNEQFF.

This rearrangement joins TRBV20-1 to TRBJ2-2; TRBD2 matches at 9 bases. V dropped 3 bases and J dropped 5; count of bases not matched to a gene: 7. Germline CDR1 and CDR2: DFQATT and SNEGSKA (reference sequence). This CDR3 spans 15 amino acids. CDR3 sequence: CSASVAGVRTGELFF. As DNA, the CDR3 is TGCAGTGCTAGTGTAGCGGGGGTGCGAACCGGGGAGCTGTTTTTT.

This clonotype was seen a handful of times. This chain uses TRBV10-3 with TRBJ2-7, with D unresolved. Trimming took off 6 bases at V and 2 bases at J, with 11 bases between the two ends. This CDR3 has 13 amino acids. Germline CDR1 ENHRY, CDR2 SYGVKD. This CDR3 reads CAISPAPPYEQYF. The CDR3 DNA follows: TGTGCCATCAGCCCAGCGCCTCCCTACGAGCAGTACTTC.

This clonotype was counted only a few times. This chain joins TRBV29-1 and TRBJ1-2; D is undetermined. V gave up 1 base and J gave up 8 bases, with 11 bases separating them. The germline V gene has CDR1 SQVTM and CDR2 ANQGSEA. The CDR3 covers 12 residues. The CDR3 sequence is CSVEALWPGYTF. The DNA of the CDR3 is TGCAGCGTTGAAGCCCTGTGGCCCGGCTACACCTTC.

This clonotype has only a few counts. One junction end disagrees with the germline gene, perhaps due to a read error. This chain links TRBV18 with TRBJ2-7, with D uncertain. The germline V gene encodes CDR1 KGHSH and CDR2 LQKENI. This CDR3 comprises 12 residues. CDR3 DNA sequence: TGTGCCAGCTCCCCACTCATGAACGAGCAGTACTTC. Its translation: CASSPLMNEQYF.

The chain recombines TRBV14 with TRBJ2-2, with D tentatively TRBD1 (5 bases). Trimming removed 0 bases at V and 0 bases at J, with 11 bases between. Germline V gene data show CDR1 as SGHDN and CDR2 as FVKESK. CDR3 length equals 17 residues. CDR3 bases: TGTGCCAGCAGCCAAGATCTCAAGGGGCCGAACACCGGGGAGCTGTTTTTT. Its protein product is CASSQDLKGPNTGELFF.

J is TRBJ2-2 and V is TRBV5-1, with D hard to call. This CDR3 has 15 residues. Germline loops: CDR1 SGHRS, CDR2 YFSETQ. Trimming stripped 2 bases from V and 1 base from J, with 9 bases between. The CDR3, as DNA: TGCGCCAGCAGCTTTAATCCGGGGAACACCGGGGAGCTGTTTTTT. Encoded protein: CASSFNPGNTGELFF. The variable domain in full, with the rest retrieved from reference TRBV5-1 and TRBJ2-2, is KAGVTQTPRYLIKTRGQQVTLSCSPISGHRSVSWYQQTPGQGLQFLFEYFSETQRNKGNFPGRFSGRQFSNSRSEMNVSTLELGDSALYLCASSFNPGNTGELFFGEGSRLTVL.

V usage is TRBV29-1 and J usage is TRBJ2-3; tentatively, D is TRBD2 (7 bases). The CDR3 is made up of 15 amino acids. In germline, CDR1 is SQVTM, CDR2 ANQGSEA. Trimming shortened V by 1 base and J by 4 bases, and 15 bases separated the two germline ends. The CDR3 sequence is CSVEGGGPTPDTQYF. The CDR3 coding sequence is TGCAGCGTTGAAGGGGGGGGGCCGACCCCAGATACGCAGTATTTT.

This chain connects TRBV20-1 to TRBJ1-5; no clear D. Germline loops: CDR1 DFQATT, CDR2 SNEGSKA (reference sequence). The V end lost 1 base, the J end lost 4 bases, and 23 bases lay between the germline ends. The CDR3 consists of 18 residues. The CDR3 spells CSARVPNPPSDTNQPQHF. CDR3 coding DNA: TGCAGTGCTAGAGTCCCCAATCCTCCCAGCGACACAAATCAGCCCCAGCATTTT.

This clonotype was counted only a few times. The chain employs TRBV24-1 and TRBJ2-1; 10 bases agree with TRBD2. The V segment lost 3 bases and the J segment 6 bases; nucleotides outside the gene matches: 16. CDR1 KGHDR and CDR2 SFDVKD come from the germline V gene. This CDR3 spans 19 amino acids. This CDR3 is CATSDMQGPTSGVLNEQFF. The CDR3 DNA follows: TGTGCCACCAGTGATATGCAGGGACCTACTAGCGGGGTACTCAATGAGCAGTTCTTC.

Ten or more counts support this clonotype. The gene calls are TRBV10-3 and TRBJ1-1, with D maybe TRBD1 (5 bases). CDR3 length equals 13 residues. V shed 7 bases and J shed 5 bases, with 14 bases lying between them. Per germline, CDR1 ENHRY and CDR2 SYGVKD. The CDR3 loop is CAIKNQGRTEAFF. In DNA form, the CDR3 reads TGTGCCATCAAGAACCAGGGTAGGACTGAAGCTTTCTTT.